These 15 T cell receptor beta chains share one sample of origin, sequenced in a study of cytomegalovirus exposure and HLA in healthy donors. The PCR used 60 Vbeta and 13 Jbeta primers. Data came from immunoSEQ multiplex PCR; TCRdb stores just in-frame clones and leaves some out. Seen here are around 110,000 clones, around 75% observed once, and the top ten hold 2.1%. Sequenced material: PBMCs. Source of these receptors: a man younger than 40 in good health and CMV-seronegative.

This chain links TRBV5-6 with TRBJ2-5; no reliable D call. V lost 0 bases to trimming and J lost 5 bases, with 8 bases between them. From germline, CDR1 is SGHDT and CDR2 YYEEEE. The CDR3 loop spans 13 amino acids. The CDR3 loop reads CASSLALEETQYF. The CDR3 bases are TGTGCCAGCAGCTTGGCCTTGGAGGAGACCCAGTACTTC.

This clone was counted once. The chain links TRBV4-1 to TRBJ2-2; D remains ambiguous. Trimming took off 4 bases at V and 3 bases at J, with 9 bases between the two ends. CDR3 length: 14 residues. Germline CDR1 is MGHRA and CDR2 is YSYEKL. CDR3 nucleotides: TGCGCCAGCAGCCTTCGGTTATACACCGGGGAGCTGTTTTTT. Translated, it gives CASSLRLYTGELFF.

The V gene is TRBV10-2, the J gene TRBJ2-7; the D is unclear. The germline CDR1 and CDR2 sequences are WSHSY and SAAADI. The germline V and J ends were trimmed by 7 bases and 0 bases, with 10 bases remaining between them. This CDR3 is 13 amino acids long. CDR3 bases: TGCGCCAGCATCCCTAACAGCTCCTACGAGCAGTACTTC. Residues: CASIPNSSYEQYF.

This chain uses TRBV6-5 with TRBJ1-1; 7 bases fit TRBD1. The CDR3 loop spans 15 amino acids. The trim removed 6 bases at V and 5 bases at J, leaving 12 bases unmatched. Germline V CDR1 and CDR2: MNHEY, SVGAGI. This chain's CDR3 is CASRDVGGAGTEAFF. CDR3 DNA: TGTGCCAGCAGGGACGTAGGGGGCGCTGGTACTGAAGCTTTCTTT.

This clone was seen a few times. The rearrangement joins TRBV11-2 to TRBJ1-2, with a tentative D call TRBD1 (6 bases). This CDR3 comprises 15 residues. With 1 base removed from V and 4 bases from J, the gap between germline ends came to 13 bases. Germline lookup yields CDR1 SGHAT and CDR2 FQNNGV. The CDR3 protein is CASSLGAGAIYGYTF. In DNA form, the CDR3 reads TGTGCCAGCAGCTTAGGGGCAGGGGCCATCTATGGCTACACCTTC.

This clone was seen a handful of times. The rearrangement joins TRBV5-6 to TRBJ1-5; 8 bases align to TRBD1. Losses at the gene ends were 0 bases for V and 5 bases for J; bases not matched to a gene: 4. Germline V gene lookup returns CDR1 SGHDT and CDR2 YYEEEE. CDR3 length equals 15 residues. CDR3 sequence: CASSLGQGTHQPQHF. The CDR3 DNA follows: TGTGCCAGCAGCTTGGGACAGGGGACCCATCAGCCCCAGCATTTT.

The chain recombines TRBV14 with TRBJ2-1, with D possibly being TRBD2 (6 bases). This CDR3 spans 14 amino acids. Trimming stripped 1 base from V and 7 bases from J, with 11 bases between. The V gene's germline CDR1 is SGHDN and CDR2 FVKESK. CDR3 sequence reads: CASSQVRGGNEQFF. The CDR3 DNA is TGTGCCAGCAGCCAAGTCCGTGGGGGGAATGAGCAGTTCTTC. The variable domain in full, with the rest retrieved from reference TRBV14 and TRBJ2-1, is EAGVTQFPSHSVIEKGQTVTLRCDPISGHDNLYWYRRVMGKEIKFLLHFVKESKQDESGMPNNRFLAERTGGTYSTLKVQPAELEDSGVYFCASSQVRGGNEQFFGPGTRLTVL.

The genes are TRBV7-9 and TRBJ1-1; TRBD1 might be the D (5 bases). The CDR3 is made up of 15 amino acids. V lost 4 bases and J 6 bases, leaving 18 bases between the germline ends. The V gene's germline CDR1 is SEHNR and CDR2 FQNEAQ (reference sequence). The CDR3 sequence: CASSSIEGTGAEAFF. CDR3 nucleotides: TGTGCCAGCAGCTCCATCGAGGGTACGGGGGCTGAAGCTTTCTTT.

This clone was detected only a few times. This chain links TRBV2 with TRBJ2-3; 9 bases are a match to TRBD2. Unmatched junction bases numbered 2, after V lost 8 bases and J lost 8 bases. The CDR3 contains 11 residues. In germline, CDR1 is SNHLY, CDR2 FYNNEI. CDR3 nucleotides: TGTGCCAGCCTTAGCGGGAGTACGCAGTATTTT. This codes for CASLSGSTQYF.

The chain employs TRBV6-7 and TRBJ2-4; TRBD2 might be the D (5 bases). TRBV6-7 is reported as an ORF; its role is uncertain. The CDR3 is made up of 14 amino acids. V dropped 0 bases and J dropped 9 bases, with 12 bases sitting between them. CDR3 bases: TGTGCCAGCAGTTACTCACTAGGAATAGGCATTCAGTACTTC. Translation: CASSYSLGIGIQYF.

This clone was seen a few times. The CDR3 nucleotides are TGCGCCAGCAGCTTGAAGCAGGACACCTACAATGAGCAGTTCTTC. Translated: CASSLKQDTYNEQFF. The chain has TRBV5-1 and TRBJ2-1; possibly TRBD1 for D (5 bases). Germline values: CDR1 SGHRS, CDR2 YFSETQ. CDR3 length equals 15 residues. Trimming took 1 base from V and 2 from J, leaving 10 bases between them.

This rearrangement joins TRBV28 to TRBJ1-1; D is possibly TRBD1 (5 bases). V shed 1 base and J shed 7 bases, with 13 bases lying between them. The CDR3 consists of 14 residues. Germline V gene data show CDR1 as MDHEN and CDR2 as SYDVKM. CDR3 sequence: CASSLYGGDREAFF. The CDR3 DNA reads TGTGCCAGCAGTTTATACGGCGGGGACCGTGAAGCTTTCTTT.

The chain uses TRBV5-1 and TRBJ2-7, with TRBD2 as a possible D gene (5 bases). Per the germline V gene, CDR1 is SGHRS and CDR2 is YFSETQ. V was shortened by 3 bases and J by 2 bases, with 18 bases between the two germline ends. The CDR3 is 16 amino acids. The CDR3 spells CASSSSHWGAPYEQYF. The CDR3 nucleotides are TGCGCCAGCAGCTCCTCCCACTGGGGAGCCCCCTACGAGCAGTACTTC.

Points on this clone: Other nucleotide sequences in the sample specify the same CDR3. The chain joins TRBV7-9 to TRBJ2-4; tentatively, D is TRBD2 (6 bases). V gave up 4 bases and J gave up 0 bases, with 10 bases separating them. CDR1 is SEHNR, CDR2 FQNEAQ, per germline (reference sequence). The CDR3 contains 15 residues. CDR3 sequence reads: CASSSPGLAKNIQYF. CDR3 sequence (DNA): TGTGCCAGCAGCTCTCCGGGACTAGCCAAAAACATTCAGTACTTC.

The V call is TRBV7-8, the J call TRBJ1-1, with D unresolved. Between the trimmed V and J ends, which lost 5 bases and 4 bases, there was a span of 11 bases. In germline, CDR1 is SGHVS, CDR2 FQNEAQ. The CDR3 contains 13 residues. The chain's CDR3 is CASSHGLRTEAFF. Written as DNA, the CDR3 is TGTGCCAGCAGCCACGGTTTGCGCACTGAAGCTTTCTTT.